Listed below are T cell receptor beta chains from one sample, sequenced in a study of CD8 T cells in ankylosing spondylitis. TCRdb fed the 5' RACE reads into MiXCR, producing one record per CDR3 protein. The sample carries 230,000 or so distinct CDR3 sequences, 20% to 30% recorded once. The sequenced material came from blood, either unsorted or a sorted T cell fraction (not recorded which). Receptors were obtained from a male donor with ankylosing spondylitis or in good health (not recorded which). The CDR3 runs from the conserved cysteine through the conserved F or W. A D gene is named only where the DNA matches it firmly. Part of the rows lack a size; the others show once, few, many or a class for expanded clones.

j_call	v_call	clone_size	d_call	cdr3_nt	cdr3_aa
TRBJ2-5	TRBV29-1	-	-	TGCAGCGTTGGGTCAGGGCGGCAAGAGACCCAGTACTTC	CSVGSGRQETQYF
TRBJ2-3	TRBV5-8	-	-	TGTGCCAGCAGCGGCGGCCCGAGCACAGATACGCAGTATTTT	CASSGGPSTDTQYF
TRBJ1-5	TRBV20-1	few	-	TGCAGTGCTCCCAGGGACGGTATAATTCAGCCCCAGCATTTT	CSAPRDGIIQPQHF
TRBJ2-1	TRBV10-3	-	TRBD2	TGTGCCATCAGTGGGATCCAAAGCGGGGGGGCCATTAATGAGCAGTTCTTC	CAISGIQSGGAINEQFF
TRBJ2-5	TRBV5-1	-	-	TGCGCCAGCAGCTTGTTTATCGGCAGGGCCGACGAGACCCAGTACTTC	CASSLFIGRADETQYF
TRBJ1-1	TRBV7-3	-	TRBD1	TGTGCCAGCAGCAAAACAGGGGACACTGAAGCTTTCTTT	CASSKTGDTEAFF
TRBJ2-3	TRBV18	-	-	TGTGCCAGCTCACCAGGACAAGGGGCTTGGACAGATACGCAGTATTTT	CASSPGQGAWTDTQYF
TRBJ2-5	TRBV12-3/TRBV12-4	once	-	TGTGCCAGCAGTCTCCCCCCTAGCGTCCAAGAGACCCAGTACTTC	CASSLPPSVQETQYF
TRBJ2-7	TRBV6-6	few	-	TGTGCCAGCAGTTACTCTTCAGGGGACGAGCAGTACTTC	CASSYSSGDEQYF
TRBJ2-5	TRBV4-2	few	-	TGTGCCAGCAGCCAAGACAGGCAAGAGACCCAGTACTTC	CASSQDRQETQYF
TRBJ2-3	TRBV29-1	many	-	TGCAGCGTTGATGGAGGGGCCTGGATAGATACGCAGTATTTT	CSVDGGAWIDTQYF
TRBJ1-2	TRBV7-2	-	-	TGTGCCAGCAGCTTAGTTGGACTCAAGGGTTCTGGCTACACCTTC	CASSLVGLKGSGYTF
TRBJ2-5	TRBV11-2	few	TRBD2	TGTGCCAGCAGCTTTAGGGCGGGGGACCGGACCCAGTACTTC	CASSFRAGDRTQYF
TRBJ2-2	TRBV4-1	many	-	TGCGCCAGCAGCTCCCCTGAGAGGACCGGGGAGCTGTTTTTT	CASSSPERTGELFF
TRBJ2-5	TRBV20-1	-	-	TGCAGTGCTAAGGGGGGCCTAGGGAGGGAGACCCAGTACTTC	CSAKGGLGRETQYF
TRBJ1-4	TRBV12-3/TRBV12-4	-	-	TGTGCCAGCAGCTCCTCGGGGGATGAGGAAAAACTGTTTTTT	CASSSSGDEEKLFF
TRBJ2-5	TRBV6-5	many	-	TGTGCCAGCAGTTACTCGGCTAGCGCAGAGACCCAGTACTTC	CASSYSASAETQYF
TRBJ2-1	TRBV28	-	-	TGTGCCAGCAGTTCCTCGGGCGTAGGAGAGCAGTTCTTC	CASSSSGVGEQFF
TRBJ1-1	TRBV4-2	few	-	TGTGCCAGCAGCCGCATACCGGGCGGTGAAGCTTTCTTT	CASSRIPGGEAFF
TRBJ2-7	TRBV29-1	-	TRBD2	TGCAGCGTCCGGGGACTAGCGGGGGGCAAAAGCTCCTACGAGCAGTACTTC	CSVRGLAGGKSSYEQYF
TRBJ2-5	TRBV23-1	-	-	TGCGCCAGCAGTCAATCTCCGGGGCTCGGAGAGACCCAGTACTTC	CASSQSPGLGETQYF
TRBJ2-7	TRBV18	once	-	TGTGCCAGCTCACCTGGATCCGCCTACGAGCAGTACTTC	CASSPGSAYEQYF
TRBJ2-7	TRBV7-8	many	-	TGTGCCAGCAGCTTAGTGGCCGACCCAGGCTACGAGCAGTACTTC	CASSLVADPGYEQYF
TRBJ2-7	TRBV20-1	many	-	TGCAGTGCTCTCGCCGTAGCTGCCTACGAGCAGTACTTC	CSALAVAAYEQYF
TRBJ1-3	TRBV20-1	-	-	TGCAGTGCTAGTGAAGACTCTGGAAACACCATATATTTT	CSASEDSGNTIYF
TRBJ2-1	TRBV7-8	many	-	TGTGCCAGCAGCTTAGGTGCGTCCTACAATGAGCAGTTCTTC	CASSLGASYNEQFF
TRBJ2-5	TRBV5-1	-	TRBD2	TGCGCCAGCAGCTTGTCTAGCGGGGTTGAGACCCAGTACTTC	CASSLSSGVETQYF
TRBJ2-3	TRBV20-1	many	-	TGCAGTGCTAACGCCGCCCCCGGTTTCGATACGCAGTATTTT	CSANAAPGFDTQYF
TRBJ1-1	TRBV29-1	many	-	TGCAGCGCGATGACTGGTTCGGTGGGCGAAGCTTTCTTT	CSAMTGSVGEAFF
TRBJ2-5	TRBV27	-	-	TGTGCCAGCAGTTTTACTAGGGGAATGTACCAAGAGACCCAGTACTTC	CASSFTRGMYQETQYF
TRBJ2-3	TRBV20-1	-	-	TGCGGTAAACTAGCTCGGGATCAAAATACGCAGTATTTT	CGKLARDQNTQYF
TRBJ2-7	TRBV10-3	few	TRBD1	TGTGCCATCAGTGCGACAGGGGGGGAGCAGTACTTC	CAISATGGEQYF
TRBJ1-2	TRBV19	-	-	TGTGCCAGTATGTCCCAAGCCCCCCAAGGCTACACCTTC	CASMSQAPQGYTF
TRBJ1-1	TRBV20-1	many	-	TGCAGTGGTAACAGGGATAGCAGCACTGAAGCTTTCTTT	CSGNRDSSTEAFF
TRBJ2-7	TRBV20-1	-	-	TGCAGTGCTAGAGGAACAGACTCCCGAACCGGCTACGAGCAGTACTTC	CSARGTDSRTGYEQYF
TRBJ2-3	TRBV7-7	few	TRBD2	TGTGCTAGCAGCTTAGCGGGGTGGGGAGATACGCAGTATTTT	CASSLAGWGDTQYF
TRBJ1-2	TRBV5-1	many	-	TGCGCCAGCAGCTTAAAGGACGAGGGGAGCTACACCTTC	CASSLKDEGSYTF
TRBJ1-1	TRBV12-3/TRBV12-4	many	-	TGTGCCAGCAGTTTTTGGGGGGCTCGCAACACTGAAGCTTTCTTT	CASSFWGARNTEAFF
TRBJ1-5	TRBV14	-	TRBD1	TGTGCCAGCAGTCGTAGCGGGACAGGGCCTAATCAGCCCCAGCATTTT	CASSRSGTGPNQPQHF
TRBJ2-1	TRBV20-1	few	-	TGCAGTGCTAGAGAGGGGGACAATGAGCAGTTCTTC	CSAREGDNEQFF
TRBJ1-2	TRBV15	many	-	TGTGCCACCAGCAGAGTACAGGGAACATTTAACTATGGCTACACCTTC	CATSRVQGTFNYGYTF